This T cell receptor beta chain stems from a study of Graves' ophthalmopathy and Graves' hyperthyroidism. The study excluded patients with other autoimmune diseases, uncontrolled infections, pregnancy or lactation. Establishment of the diagnosis relied upon clinical symptoms, serum thyroxine, TRAb, thyroid ultrasound and orbital computed tomography. This clonotype was seen a few times. Amplified TCR beta CDR3 regions were obtained using RNA transcripts as template. An initial RT-PCR round employing HTBI primers preceded a second-round multiplex PCR. One entry per CDR3 protein results from TCRdb running MiXCR on the multiplex PCR reads. The profile shows about 550,000 distinct CDR3 sequences, roughly 39% of them singletons. Germline CDR1 reads MGHRA; CDR2 reads YSYEKL. The germline V and J ends were trimmed by 4 bases and 6 bases, with 21 bases remaining between them. This CDR3 region has 16 residues.

The chain couples TRBV4-1 to TRBJ1-2; D unclear. Sequenced material: peripheral blood or thyroid tissue (not recorded which). The sequence was obtained from an adult man with Graves' hyperthyroidism. The CDR3 here is CASSRPKTAADDGYTF. The CDR3 DNA follows: TGCGCCAGCAGCCGCCCCAAGACGGCAGCCGATGATGGCTACACCTTC.